Reported below is one T cell receptor (beta chain). Its antigen is undetermined. Using immunoSEQ multiplex PCR, the repertoire was profiled, and TCRdb retains in-frame clones only, with some absent. The sample has 110,000 or so clones, nearly 80% seen once; the top ten hold roughly 5.3%. This CDR3 contains 14 residues. Germline loops: CDR1 MDHEN, CDR2 SYDVKM. J lost 3 bases, V lost 6 bases, and 5 bases had no gene match. This entry belongs to a study of radiotherapy plus CTLA-4 blockade in lung cancer. Study summary: Objective responses were seen in about a sixth of patients, disease control in about 30%. Study conclusions and caveats: TCR clones of tumor origin grew in blood after radiotherapy plus ipilimumab.

Focal radiation with ipilimumab CTLA-4 blockade was given to patients with chemo-refractory metastatic non-small-cell lung cancer. The rearrangement joins TRBV28 to TRBJ1-5, with 7 bases lining up with TRBD1. The clonotype was recovered from a human donor with non-small cell lung cancer who had a partial response to radiotherapy plus ipilimumab. Source: peripheral blood, taken from a patient treated with radiotherapy plus ipilimumab. The CDR3 here is CASSQGGDNQPQHF. Here the CDR3 DNA reads TGTGCCAGCAGCCAAGGGGGCGACAATCAGCCCCAGCATTTT.